This TCR beta chain was recovered during a study of beta chain features in type 1 diabetes. CDR3 size: 14 residues. Germline lookup yields CDR1 SGHRS and CDR2 YFSETQ. Trimming took 0 bases from V and 2 from J, leaving 6 bases between them. This clone was seen a few times. This sample also contains other DNA sequences that code for the same CDR3. Expressed TCRB transcripts were sequenced after all isolated RNA was converted to cDNA. This table comes from immunoSEQ multiplex PCR, and its TCRdb copy is limited to in-frame clones, with some not included. The profile shows about 260,000 clones, over 65% of them singletons.

The origin of this receptor is a man aged 25 to 40 in good health. Sequenced material: naive CD4+ T cells from blood. The rearrangement uses TRBV5-1 and TRBJ1-5; the D gene is possibly TRBD1 (5 bases). This CDR3 reads CASSLEGGNQPQHF. In DNA form, the CDR3 reads TGCGCCAGCAGCTTGGAAGGGGGCAATCAGCCCCAGCATTTT.